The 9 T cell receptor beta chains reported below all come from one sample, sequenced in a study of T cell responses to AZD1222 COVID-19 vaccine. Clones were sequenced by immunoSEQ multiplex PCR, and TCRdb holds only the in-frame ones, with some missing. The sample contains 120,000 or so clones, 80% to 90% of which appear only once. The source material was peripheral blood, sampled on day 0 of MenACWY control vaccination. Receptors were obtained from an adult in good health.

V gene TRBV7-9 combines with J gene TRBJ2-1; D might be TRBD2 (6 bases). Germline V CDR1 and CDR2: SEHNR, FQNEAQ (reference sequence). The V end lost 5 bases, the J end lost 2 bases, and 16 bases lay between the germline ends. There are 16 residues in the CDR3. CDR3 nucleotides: TGTGCCAGCAGCCTATTGGTGGGGAGGCCCTACAATGAGCAGTTCTTC. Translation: CASSLLVGRPYNEQFF.

The CDR3: CASSRQGRSGYTF. Here the CDR3 DNA reads TGTGCCAGCTCGAGACAGGGTAGGAGTGGCTACACCTTC. V and J are TRBV28 and TRBJ1-2, with 7 bases lining up with TRBD1. Germline-derived CDR1 and CDR2 are MDHEN and SYDVKM. The length of the CDR3 is 13 residues. J lost 7 bases, V lost 8 bases, and 10 bases had no gene match.

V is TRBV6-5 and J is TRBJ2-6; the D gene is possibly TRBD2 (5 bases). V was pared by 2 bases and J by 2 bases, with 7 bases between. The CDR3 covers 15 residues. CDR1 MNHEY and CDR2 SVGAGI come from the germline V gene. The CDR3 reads CASSYEGTGANVLTF. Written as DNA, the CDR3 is TGTGCCAGCAGTTACGAGGGAACTGGGGCCAACGTCCTGACTTTC.

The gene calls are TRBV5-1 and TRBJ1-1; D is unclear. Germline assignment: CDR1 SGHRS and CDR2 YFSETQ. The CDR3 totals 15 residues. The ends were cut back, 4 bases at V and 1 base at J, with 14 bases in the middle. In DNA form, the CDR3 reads TGCGCCAGCAGCAGGCCTGGCACTAGGAACACTGAAGCTTTCTTT. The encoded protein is CASSRPGTRNTEAFF. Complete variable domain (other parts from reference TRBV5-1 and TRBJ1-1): KAGVTQTPRYLIKTRGQQVTLSCSPISGHRSVSWYQQTPGQGLQFLFEYFSETQRNKGNFPGRFSGRQFSNSRSEMNVSTLELGDSALYLCASSRPGTRNTEAFFGQGTRLTVV.

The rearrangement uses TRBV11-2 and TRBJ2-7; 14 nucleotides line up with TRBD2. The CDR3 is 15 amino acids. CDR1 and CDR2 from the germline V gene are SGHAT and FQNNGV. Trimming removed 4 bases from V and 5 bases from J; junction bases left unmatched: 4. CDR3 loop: CASSSQGLAGDEQYF. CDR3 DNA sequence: TGTGCCAGCAGCTCCCAGGGACTAGCGGGAGACGAGCAGTACTTC.

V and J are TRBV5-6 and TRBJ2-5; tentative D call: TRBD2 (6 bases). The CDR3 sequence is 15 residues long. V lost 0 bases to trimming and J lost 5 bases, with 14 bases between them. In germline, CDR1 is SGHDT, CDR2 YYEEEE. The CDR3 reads CASSLAVMAGETQYF. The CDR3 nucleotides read TGTGCCAGCAGCTTGGCAGTGATGGCGGGGGAGACCCAGTACTTC.

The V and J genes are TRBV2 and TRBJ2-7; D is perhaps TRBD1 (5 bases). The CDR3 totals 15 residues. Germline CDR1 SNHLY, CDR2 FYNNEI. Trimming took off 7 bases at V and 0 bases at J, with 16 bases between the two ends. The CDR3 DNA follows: TGTGCCAGCACCCCCCGACAGAGAGCCTCCTACGAGCAGTACTTC. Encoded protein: CASTPRQRASYEQYF.

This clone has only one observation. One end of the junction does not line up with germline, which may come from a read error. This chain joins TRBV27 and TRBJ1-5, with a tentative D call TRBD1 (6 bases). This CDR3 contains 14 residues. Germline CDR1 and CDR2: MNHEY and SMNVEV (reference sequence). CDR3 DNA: TGTGCCAGCAGTTTAATGGGGGGCAAGCAGCCCCAGCATTTT. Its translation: CASSLMGGKQPQHF.

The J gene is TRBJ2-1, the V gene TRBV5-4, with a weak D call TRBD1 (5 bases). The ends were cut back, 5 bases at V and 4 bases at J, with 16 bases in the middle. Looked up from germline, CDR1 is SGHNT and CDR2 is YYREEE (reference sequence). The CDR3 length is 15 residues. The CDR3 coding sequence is TGTGCCAGCAGTACCGACAGACGCCTTTACAATGAGCAGTTCTTC. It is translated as CASSTDRRLYNEQFF.